Given below is one T cell receptor beta chain in context. This sample is part of a study of blood T cell repertoires in COVID-19. Across the study: Italy, Spain and the United States were the sources of the convalescent and acute COVID-19 samples.

The CDR3 length is 15 residues. V was pared by 10 bases and J by 0 bases, with 18 bases between. Germline V gene data show CDR1 as MDHEN and CDR2 as SYDVKM. Living in about two dozen US areas, the participants were between 18 and 89 years of age. Source study methods: Cell counts per sample came from amplifying reference gene primers. Clones were read by immunoSEQ multiplex PCR, and TCRdb kept only the in-frame ones, dropping some. The V and J calls and clone size are taken from that table; D and trimming were inferred from the DNA. The sample gives 300,000 to 350,000 clones, nearly 90% of which show up once; about 4.5% is in the top ten.

Sequencing used PBMCs or T cells enriched from blood (not recorded which). The chain is built from TRBV28 and TRBJ1-1, with D perhaps matching TRBD1 (6 bases). The sequence was collected from a woman under 30 with acute COVID-19. CDR3 DNA: TGTGCCACGGGAGGCGGGGGGCCATTGAACACTGAAGCTTTCTTT. Translation gives CATGGGGPLNTEAFF.